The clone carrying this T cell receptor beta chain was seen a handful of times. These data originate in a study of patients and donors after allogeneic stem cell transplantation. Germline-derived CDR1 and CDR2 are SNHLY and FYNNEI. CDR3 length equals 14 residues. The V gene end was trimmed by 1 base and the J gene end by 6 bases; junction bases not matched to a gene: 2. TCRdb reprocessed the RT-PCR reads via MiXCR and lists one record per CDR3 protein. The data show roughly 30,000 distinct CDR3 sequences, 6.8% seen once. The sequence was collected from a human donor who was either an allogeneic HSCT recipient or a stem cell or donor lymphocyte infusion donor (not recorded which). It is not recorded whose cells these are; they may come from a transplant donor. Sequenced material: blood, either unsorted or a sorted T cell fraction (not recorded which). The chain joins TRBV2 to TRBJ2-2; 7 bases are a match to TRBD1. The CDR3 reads CASSEVTGSGELFF. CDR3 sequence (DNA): TGTGCCAGCAGTGAAGTGACAGGGTCCGGGGAGCTGTTTTTT.